This T cell receptor (beta chain) derives from a study of neurological immune-mediated disorders. This clonotype was recorded many times. In TCRdb, the 5' RACE reads were re-called with MiXCR into one record per CDR3 protein. The repertoire holds under 80,000 distinct CDR3 sequences, with more than 4% as singletons. The starting material, 2 million PBMCs stored at -80 C, gave rise to the unsorted libraries. V lost 2 bases to trimming and J lost 12 bases, with 14 bases between them. The CDR3 has 12 residues. Germline V CDR1 and CDR2: SGHKS, YYEKEE (reference sequence). The sequencing input was PBMCs. This clonotype was sampled from a woman aged 45-59 years with multiple sclerosis. This chain joins TRBV5-5 and TRBJ1-2, with D maybe TRBD1 (5 bases). For the CDR3, the DNA is TGTGCCAGCAGCTTTTTGGGGGACTACAACACCTTC. Protein sequence: CASSFLGDYNTF.